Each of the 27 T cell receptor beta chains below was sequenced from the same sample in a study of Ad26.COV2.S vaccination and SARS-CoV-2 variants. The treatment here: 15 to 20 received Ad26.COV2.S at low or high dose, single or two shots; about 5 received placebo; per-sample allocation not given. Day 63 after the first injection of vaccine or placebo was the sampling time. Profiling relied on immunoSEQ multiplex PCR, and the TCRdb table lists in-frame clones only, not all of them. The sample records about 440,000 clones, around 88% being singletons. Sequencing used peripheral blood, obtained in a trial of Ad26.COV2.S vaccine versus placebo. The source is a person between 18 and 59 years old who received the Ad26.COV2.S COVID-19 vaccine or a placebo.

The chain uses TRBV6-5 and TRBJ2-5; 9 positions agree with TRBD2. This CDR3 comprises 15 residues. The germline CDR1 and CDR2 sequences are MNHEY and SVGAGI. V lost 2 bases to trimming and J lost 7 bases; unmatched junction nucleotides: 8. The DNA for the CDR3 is TGTGCCAGCAGTTACCCAGCGGGAGGTGGGGCGACCCAGTACTTC. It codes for CASSYPAGGGATQYF.

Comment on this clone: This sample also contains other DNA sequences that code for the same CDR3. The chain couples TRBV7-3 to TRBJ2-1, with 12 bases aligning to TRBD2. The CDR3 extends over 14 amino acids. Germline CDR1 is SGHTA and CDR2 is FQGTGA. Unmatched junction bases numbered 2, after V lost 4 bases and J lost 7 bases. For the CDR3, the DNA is TGTGCCAGCAGCTCCGGGACTAGCGGGAATGAGCAGTTCTTC. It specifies CASSSGTSGNEQFF.

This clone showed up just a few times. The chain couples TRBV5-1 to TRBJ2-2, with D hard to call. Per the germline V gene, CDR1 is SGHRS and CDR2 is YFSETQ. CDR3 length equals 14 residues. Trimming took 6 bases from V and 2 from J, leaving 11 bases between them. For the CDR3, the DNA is TGCGCCAGCACCGGGCAGATTAACACCGGGGAGCTGTTTTTT. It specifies CASTGQINTGELFF.

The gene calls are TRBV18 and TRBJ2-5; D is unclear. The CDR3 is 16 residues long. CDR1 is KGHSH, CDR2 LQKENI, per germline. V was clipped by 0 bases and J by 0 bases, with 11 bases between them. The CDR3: CASSPPPGSNQETQYF. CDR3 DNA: TGTGCCAGCTCACCACCCCCCGGCAGCAACCAAGAGACCCAGTACTTC.

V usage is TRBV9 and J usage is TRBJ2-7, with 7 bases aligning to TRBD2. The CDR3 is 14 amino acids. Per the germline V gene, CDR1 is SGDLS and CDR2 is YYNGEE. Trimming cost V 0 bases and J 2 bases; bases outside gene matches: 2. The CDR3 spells CASSVGGTTYEQYF. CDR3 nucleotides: TGTGCCAGCAGCGTAGGGGGGACTACCTACGAGCAGTACTTC.

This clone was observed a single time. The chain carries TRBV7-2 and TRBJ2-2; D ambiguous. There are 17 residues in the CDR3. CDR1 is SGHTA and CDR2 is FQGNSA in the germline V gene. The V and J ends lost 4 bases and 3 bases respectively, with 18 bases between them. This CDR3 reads CASSSAPVTGYTGELFF. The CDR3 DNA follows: TGTGCCAGCAGCTCTGCTCCGGTGACCGGGTACACCGGGGAGCTGTTTTTT.

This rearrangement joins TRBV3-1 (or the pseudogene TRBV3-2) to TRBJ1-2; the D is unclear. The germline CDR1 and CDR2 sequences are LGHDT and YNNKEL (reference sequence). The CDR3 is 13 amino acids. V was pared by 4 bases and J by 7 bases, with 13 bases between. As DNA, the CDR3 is TGTGCCAGCAGCCCACTAACAGACCGTGGCTACACCTTC. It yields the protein CASSPLTDRGYTF.

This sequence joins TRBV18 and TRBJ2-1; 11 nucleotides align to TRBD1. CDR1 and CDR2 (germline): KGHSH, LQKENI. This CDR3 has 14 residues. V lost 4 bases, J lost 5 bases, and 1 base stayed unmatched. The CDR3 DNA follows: TGTGCCAGCTCACGGGACAGGGGGAACAATGAGCAGTTCTTC. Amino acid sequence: CASSRDRGNNEQFF.

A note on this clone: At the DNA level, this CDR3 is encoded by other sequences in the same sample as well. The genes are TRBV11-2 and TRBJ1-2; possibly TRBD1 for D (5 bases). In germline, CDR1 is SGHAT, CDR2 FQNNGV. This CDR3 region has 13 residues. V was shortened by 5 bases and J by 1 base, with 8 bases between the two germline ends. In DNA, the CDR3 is TGTGCCAGCAGCCTTGGGGGTAACTATGGCTACACCTTC. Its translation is CASSLGGNYGYTF.

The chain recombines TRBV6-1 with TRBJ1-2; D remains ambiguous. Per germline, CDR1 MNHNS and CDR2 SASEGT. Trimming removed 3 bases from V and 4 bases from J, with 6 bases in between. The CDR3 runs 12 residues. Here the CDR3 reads CASSDQVYGYTF. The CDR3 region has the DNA TGTGCCAGCAGTGACCAGGTCTATGGCTACACCTTC.

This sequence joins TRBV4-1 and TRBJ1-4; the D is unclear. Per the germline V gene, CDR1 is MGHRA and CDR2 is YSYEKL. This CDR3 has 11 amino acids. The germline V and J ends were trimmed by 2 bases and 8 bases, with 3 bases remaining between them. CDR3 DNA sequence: TGCGCCAGCAGCCAAACAGAAAAACTGTTTTTT. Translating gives CASSQTEKLFF.

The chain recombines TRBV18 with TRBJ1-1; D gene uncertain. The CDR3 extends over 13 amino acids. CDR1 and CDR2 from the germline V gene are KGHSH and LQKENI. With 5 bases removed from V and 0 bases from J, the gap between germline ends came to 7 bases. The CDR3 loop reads CASSGVMNTEAFF. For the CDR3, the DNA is TGTGCCAGCTCAGGGGTGATGAACACTGAAGCTTTCTTT. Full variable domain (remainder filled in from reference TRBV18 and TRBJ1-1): NAGVMQNPRHLVRRRGQEARLRCSPMKGHSHVYWYRQLPEEGLKFMVYLQKENIIDESGMPKERFSAEFPKEGPSILRIQQVVRGDSAAYFCASSGVMNTEAFFGQGTRLTVV.

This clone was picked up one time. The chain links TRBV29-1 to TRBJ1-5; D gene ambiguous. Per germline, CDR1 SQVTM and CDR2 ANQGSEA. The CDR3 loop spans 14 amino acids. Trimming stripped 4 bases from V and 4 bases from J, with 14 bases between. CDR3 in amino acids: CSVGSGLANQPQHF. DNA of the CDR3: TGCAGCGTTGGATCGGGGTTAGCAAATCAGCCCCAGCATTTT.

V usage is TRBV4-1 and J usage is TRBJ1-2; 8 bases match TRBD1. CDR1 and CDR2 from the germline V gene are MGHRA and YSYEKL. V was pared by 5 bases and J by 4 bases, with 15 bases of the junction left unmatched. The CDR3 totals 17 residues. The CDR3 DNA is TGCGCCAGCAGCAACCCACGGGGCCTAGGACAGGGCTATGGCTACACCTTC. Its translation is CASSNPRGLGQGYGYTF.

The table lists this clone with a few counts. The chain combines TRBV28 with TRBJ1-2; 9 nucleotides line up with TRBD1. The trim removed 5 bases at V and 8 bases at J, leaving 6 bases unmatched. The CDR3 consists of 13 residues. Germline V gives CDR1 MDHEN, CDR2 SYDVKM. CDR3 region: CASSPQGAAGYTF. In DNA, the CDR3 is TGTGCCAGCAGTCCACAGGGGGCGGCGGGCTACACCTTC.

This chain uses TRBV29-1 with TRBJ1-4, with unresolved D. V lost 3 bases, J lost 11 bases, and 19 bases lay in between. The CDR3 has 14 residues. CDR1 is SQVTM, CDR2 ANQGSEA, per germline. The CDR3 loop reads CSVEEKGPAGKLFF. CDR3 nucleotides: TGCAGCGTTGAGGAGAAGGGCCCCGCGGGGAAACTGTTTTTT.

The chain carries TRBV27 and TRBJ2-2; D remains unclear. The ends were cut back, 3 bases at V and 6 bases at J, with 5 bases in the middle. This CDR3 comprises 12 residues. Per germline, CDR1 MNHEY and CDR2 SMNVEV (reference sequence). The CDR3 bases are TGTGCCAGCAGTTTCATGTCCGGGGAGCTGTTTTTT. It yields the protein CASSFMSGELFF.

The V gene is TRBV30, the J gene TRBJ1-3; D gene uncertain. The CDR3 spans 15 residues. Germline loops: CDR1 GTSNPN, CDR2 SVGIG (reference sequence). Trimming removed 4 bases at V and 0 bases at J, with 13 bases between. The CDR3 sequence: CAWTNAQSSGNTIYF. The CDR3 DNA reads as TGTGCCTGGACAAATGCCCAGAGCTCTGGAAACACCATATATTTT.

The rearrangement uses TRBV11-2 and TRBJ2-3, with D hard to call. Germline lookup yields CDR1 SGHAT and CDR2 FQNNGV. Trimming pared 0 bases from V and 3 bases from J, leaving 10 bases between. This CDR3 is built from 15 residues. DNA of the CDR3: TGTGCCAGCAGCTTAGACGGTCGCCCGACAGATACGCAGTATTTT. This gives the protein CASSLDGRPTDTQYF.

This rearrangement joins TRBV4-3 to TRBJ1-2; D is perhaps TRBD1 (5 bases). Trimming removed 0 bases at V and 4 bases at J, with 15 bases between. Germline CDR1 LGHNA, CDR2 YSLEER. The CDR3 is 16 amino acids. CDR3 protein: CASSQDLGGTAYGYTF. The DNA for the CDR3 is TGCGCCAGCAGCCAAGATTTGGGGGGGACCGCCTATGGCTACACCTTC.

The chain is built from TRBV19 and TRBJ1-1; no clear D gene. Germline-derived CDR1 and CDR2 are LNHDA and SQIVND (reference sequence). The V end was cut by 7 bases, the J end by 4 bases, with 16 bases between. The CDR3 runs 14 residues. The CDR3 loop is CASTPWGLSTEAFF. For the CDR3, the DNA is TGTGCCAGTACGCCTTGGGGTTTAAGCACTGAAGCTTTCTTT.

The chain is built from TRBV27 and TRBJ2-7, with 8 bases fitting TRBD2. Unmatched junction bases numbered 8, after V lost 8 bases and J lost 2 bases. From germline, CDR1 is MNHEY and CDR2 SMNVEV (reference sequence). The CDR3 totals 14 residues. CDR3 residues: CASRISGLAYEQYF. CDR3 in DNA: TGTGCCAGCCGAATCTCGGGACTAGCCTACGAGCAGTACTTC.

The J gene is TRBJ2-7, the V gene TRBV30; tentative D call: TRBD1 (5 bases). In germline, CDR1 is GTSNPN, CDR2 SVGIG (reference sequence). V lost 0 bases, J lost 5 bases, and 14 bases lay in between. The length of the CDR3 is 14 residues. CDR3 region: CAWSVPPGLHEQYF. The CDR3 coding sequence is TGTGCCTGGAGTGTACCTCCAGGGTTACACGAGCAGTACTTC.

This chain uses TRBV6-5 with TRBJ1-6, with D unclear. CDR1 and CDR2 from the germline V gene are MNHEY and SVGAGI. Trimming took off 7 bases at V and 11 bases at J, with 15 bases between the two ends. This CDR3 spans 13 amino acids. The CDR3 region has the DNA TGTGCCAGCACTTCGCGGGAGGATGCACCCCTCCACTTT. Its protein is CASTSREDAPLHF.

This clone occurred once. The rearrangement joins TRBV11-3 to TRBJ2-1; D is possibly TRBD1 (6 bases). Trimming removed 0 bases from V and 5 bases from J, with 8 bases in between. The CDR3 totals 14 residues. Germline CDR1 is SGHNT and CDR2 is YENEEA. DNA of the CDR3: TGTGCCAGCAGCTTAGACAGGGGCCACAATGAGCAGTTCTTC. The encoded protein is CASSLDRGHNEQFF.

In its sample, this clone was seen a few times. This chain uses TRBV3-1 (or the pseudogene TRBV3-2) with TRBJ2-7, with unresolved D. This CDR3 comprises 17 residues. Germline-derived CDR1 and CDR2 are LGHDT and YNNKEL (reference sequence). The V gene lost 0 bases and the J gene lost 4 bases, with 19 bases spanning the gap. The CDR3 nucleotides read TGTGCCAGCAGCCAAGAAGGTGCGGCACCAGGTATGTACGAGCAGTACTTC. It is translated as CASSQEGAAPGMYEQYF.

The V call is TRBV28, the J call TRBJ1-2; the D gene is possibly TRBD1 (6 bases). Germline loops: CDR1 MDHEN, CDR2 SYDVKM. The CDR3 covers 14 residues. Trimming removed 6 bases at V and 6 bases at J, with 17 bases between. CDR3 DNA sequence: TGTGCCAGCAGGACCCCTTTGAGGGGGAATGGCTACACCTTC. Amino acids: CASRTPLRGNGYTF.